A single sample is the source of the 27 T cell receptor beta chains below, sequenced in a study of blood T cell repertoires in COVID-19. Data came from immunoSEQ multiplex PCR; TCRdb stores just in-frame clones and leaves some out. Of roughly 180,000 clones listed, around 88% are singletons. Sequencing used PBMCs or T cells enriched from blood (not recorded which). The receptors originated from a woman aged 45-60 years in a cohort exposed to, infected with or recovered from COVID-19 (not recorded which).

This chain joins TRBV28 and TRBJ1-2; 8 positions agree with TRBD1. Germline CDR1 reads MDHEN; CDR2 reads SYDVKM. The J segment lost 4 bases and the V segment lost 7 bases, leaving 8 bases of the junction unmatched. CDR3 size: 14 residues. Here the CDR3 DNA reads TGTGCCAGCACCGAGGGACAGGCGGGCTATGGCTACACCTTC. The encoded protein is CASTEGQAGYGYTF.

The chain joins TRBV6-6 to TRBJ2-1; D is undetermined. The V end was cut by 11 bases, the J end by 0 bases, with 14 bases between. The CDR3 has 14 residues. In germline, CDR1 is MNHNY, CDR2 SVGAGI (reference sequence). CDR3 bases: TGTGCCTCACGACTCGGATCCTCCTACAATGAGCAGTTCTTC. Translating it yields CASRLGSSYNEQFF.

This chain links TRBV4-2 with TRBJ2-3, with 7 bases identical to TRBD1. Trimming at V came to 1 base and at J to 4 bases, leaving 8 bases not matched to a gene. This CDR3 region has 16 residues. Germline assignment: CDR1 LGHNA and CDR2 YNFKEQ. The CDR3 is CASSQGGNTGADTQYF. Written as DNA, the CDR3 is TGTGCCAGCAGCCAAGGCGGTAATACAGGGGCAGATACGCAGTATTTT.

The V and J genes are TRBV27 and TRBJ2-1; TRBD1 matches 9 bases. The CDR3 is 13 residues long. V dropped 7 bases and J dropped 6; count of bases not matched to a gene: 4. Germline values: CDR1 MNHEY, CDR2 SMNVEV (reference sequence). CDR3 DNA sequence: TGTGCCAGCATGGGACAGGGTTTCAATGAGCAGTTCTTC. Protein: CASMGQGFNEQFF.

The chain recombines TRBV20-1 with TRBJ1-3; 8 nucleotides align to TRBD1. This CDR3 spans 14 amino acids. Per germline, CDR1 DFQATT and CDR2 SNEGSKA (reference sequence). J was trimmed by 4 bases and V by 3 bases; bases with no gene match: 5. CDR3 region: CSASARGQGNTIYF. CDR3 bases: TGCAGTGCTAGTGCCAGGGGGCAAGGAAACACCATATATTTT.

The chain links TRBV19 to TRBJ2-1, with 11 nucleotides matching TRBD2. This CDR3 is built from 19 residues. Losses at the gene ends were 3 bases for V and 1 base for J; bases not matched to a gene: 11. The germline V gene has CDR1 LNHDA and CDR2 SQIVND (reference sequence). CDR3 in DNA: TGTGCCAGTAGTATTTTGGGCCTAGCGGGGGGCAGGTCCTACAATGAGCAGTTCTTC. Translated: CASSILGLAGGRSYNEQFF.

The chain joins TRBV4-3 to TRBJ2-2, with D possibly matching TRBD2 (7 bases). The CDR3 is made up of 15 amino acids. V lost 4 bases and J 5 bases, leaving 14 bases between the germline ends. Germline V gene sequence: CDR1 LGHNA, CDR2 YSLEER. CDR3 sequence: CASSRGGAGTGELFF. The CDR3 DNA reads TGCGCCAGCAGCCGGGGGGGCGCAGGGACCGGGGAGCTGTTTTTT.

The chain recombines TRBV7-9 with TRBJ2-1; 7 positions match TRBD1. With 5 bases clipped from V and 3 bases from J, the junction kept 7 bases outside the gene matches. CDR3 length: 15 amino acids. CDR1 and CDR2 (germline): SEHNR, FQNEAQ (reference sequence). The CDR3 nucleotides read TGTGCCAGCAGCCCCCGGGACAGATTCTACAATGAGCAGTTCTTC. It is translated as CASSPRDRFYNEQFF.

J is TRBJ1-5 and V is TRBV19, with D maybe TRBD1 (6 bases). V lost 3 bases, J lost 0 bases, and 12 bases lay in between. Per germline, CDR1 LNHDA and CDR2 SQIVND (reference sequence). The CDR3 consists of 16 residues. CDR3 coding DNA: TGTGCCAGTAGTATCTCAGGGGTCAATAGCAATCAGCCCCAGCATTTT. Translation: CASSISGVNSNQPQHF. Variable domain in full (rest from reference TRBV19 and TRBJ1-5): DGGITQSPKYLFRKEGQNVTLSCEQNLNHDAMYWYRQDPGQGLRLIYYSQIVNDFQKGDIAEGYSVSREKKESFPLTVTSAQKNPTAFYLCASSISGVNSNQPQHFGDGTRLSIL.

In this sample, this clone turned up once. The chain recombines TRBV28 with TRBJ2-7; 9 nucleotides agree with TRBD1. With 5 bases clipped from V and 5 bases from J, the junction kept 10 bases outside the gene matches. This CDR3 has 15 residues. Looked up from germline, CDR1 is MDHEN and CDR2 is SYDVKM. The CDR3 nucleotides read TGTGCCAGCAGTCCGGGACAGGGAGGAGTGGACGAGCAGTACTTC. It encodes CASSPGQGGVDEQYF.

The chain uses TRBV11-2 and TRBJ1-1, with 8 positions matching TRBD1. Germline lookup yields CDR1 SGHAT and CDR2 FQNNGV. There are 14 residues in the CDR3. J lost 0 bases, V lost 5 bases, and 2 bases had no gene match. The CDR3 nucleotides read TGTGCCAGCAGCCCGGGACAGGTGAACACTGAAGCTTTCTTT. Protein sequence: CASSPGQVNTEAFF.

V is TRBV3-1 (or the pseudogene TRBV3-2) and J is TRBJ1-2; unclear D gene. Trimming pared 1 base from V and 5 bases from J, leaving 11 bases between. The CDR3 runs 14 residues. CDR1 and CDR2 from the germline V gene are LGHDT and YNNKEL (reference sequence). The CDR3 nucleotides read TGTGCCAGCAGCCAAGCTGCGGAGAGATATGGCTACACCTTC. This encodes CASSQAAERYGYTF.

The chain combines TRBV4-2 with TRBJ1-4; D uncertain. This CDR3 comprises 16 residues. The V gene's germline CDR1 is LGHNA and CDR2 YNFKEQ. V lost 4 bases to trimming and J lost 0 bases, with 12 bases between them. The CDR3 bases are TGTGCCAGCAGCCGCTCCACCGCGGCAACTAATGAAAAACTGTTTTTT. Its protein product is CASSRSTAATNEKLFF.

This clone appeared a single time. The CDR3 sequence: CASSESRTGRPEQYF. CDR3 in DNA: TGTGCCAGCAGTGAAAGCAGGACAGGGCGACCAGAGCAGTACTTC. This chain uses TRBV2 with TRBJ2-7; 8 positions match TRBD1. Unmatched junction bases numbered 10, after V lost 2 bases and J lost 7 bases. The CDR3 contains 15 residues. Germline V gene data show CDR1 as SNHLY and CDR2 as FYNNEI.

The rearrangement links TRBV7-2 to TRBJ2-7, with 9 bases identical to TRBD2. CDR3 length: 16 residues. The V and J ends lost 4 bases and 1 base, in that order; junction bases with no gene match: 8. The germline V gene has CDR1 SGHTA and CDR2 FQGNSA. The CDR3 loop reads CASSSGSGGFSYEQYF. The CDR3 coding sequence is TGTGCCAGCAGCTCCGGAAGCGGGGGGTTTTCCTACGAGCAGTACTTC.

This clone was detected only once. The chain recombines TRBV15 with TRBJ1-1; D remains unclear. Germline-derived CDR1 and CDR2 are LNHNV and YYDKDF (reference sequence). Trimming took 4 bases from V and 3 from J, leaving 12 bases between them. This CDR3 is built from 14 residues. The CDR3 region is CATSTDRGDTEAFF. DNA for the CDR3: TGTGCCACCAGCACCGACCGAGGTGACACTGAAGCTTTCTTT.

V usage is TRBV18 and J usage is TRBJ2-7, with D possibly TRBD1 on 7 matching bases. Germline values: CDR1 KGHSH, CDR2 LQKENI. CDR3 length: 14 amino acids. Trimming cost V 3 bases and J 2 bases, with 11 bases left between them. CDR3 nucleotide sequence: TGTGCCAGCTCACCGGCAGGGGGGACCTACGAGCAGTACTTC. Translating gives CASSPAGGTYEQYF.

The rearrangement uses TRBV11-2 and TRBJ1-6, with 10 bases that match TRBD1. The CDR3 is 15 amino acids. The germline gives CDR1 SGHAT, CDR2 FQNNGV. The V segment lost 3 bases and the J segment 8 bases; nucleotides outside the gene matches: 4. Written as DNA, the CDR3 is TGTGCCAGCAGCTTTTCTGGGACAGGGGATTCACCCCTCCACTTT. Its translation is CASSFSGTGDSPLHF.

The chain has TRBV5-1 and TRBJ1-2; 12 bases are a match to TRBD1. Germline V gene lookup returns CDR1 SGHRS and CDR2 YFSETQ. The CDR3 has 16 amino acids. V shed 4 bases and J 4 bases; nucleotides not matched to a gene: 8. The CDR3: CASSAGTGGDVYGYTF. For the CDR3, the DNA is TGCGCCAGCAGCGCAGGGACAGGGGGCGATGTCTATGGCTACACCTTC.

The chain has TRBV20-1 and TRBJ2-5, with TRBD2 as a possible D gene (6 bases). The CDR3 extends over 15 amino acids. Germline CDR1 reads DFQATT; CDR2 reads SNEGSKA (reference sequence). Deletions cut 3 bases from V and 7 bases from J, with 21 bases between. Here the CDR3 reads CSASPVGTLLSTQYF. The DNA of the CDR3 is TGCAGTGCTAGTCCAGTCGGGACTTTACTTTCGACCCAGTACTTC.

This clone was observed a single time. J is TRBJ2-1 and V is TRBV7-9, with D maybe TRBD1 (5 bases). Trimming stripped 5 bases from V and 8 bases from J, with 13 bases between. This CDR3 has 13 residues. In germline, CDR1 is SEHNR, CDR2 FQNEAQ (reference sequence). The CDR3 loop reads CASSAGHIDEQFF. CDR3 bases: TGTGCCAGCAGCGCAGGACACATCGATGAGCAGTTCTTC. The complete variable domain, with remaining parts taken from reference TRBV7-9 and TRBJ2-1, reads DTGVSQNPRHKITKRGQNVTFRCDPISEHNRLYWYRQTLGQGPEFLTYFQNEAQLEKSRLLSDRFSAERPKGSFSTLEIQRTEQGDSAMYLCASSAGHIDEQFFGPGTRLTVL.

The rearrangement links TRBV5-5 to TRBJ2-1, with 7 bases that match TRBD1. Germline V gene data show CDR1 as SGHKS and CDR2 as YYEKEE (reference sequence). The junction had 5 bases not matched to a gene; V was cut back by 3 bases and J by 2 bases. CDR3 length: 15 residues. In DNA form, the CDR3 reads TGTGCCAGCAGCTCTGCAGGGGGAGCCTACAATGAGCAGTTCTTC. Its protein product is CASSSAGGAYNEQFF.

This chain links TRBV6-1 with TRBJ2-1, with D perhaps TRBD2 (6 bases). CDR1 and CDR2 from the germline V gene are MNHNS and SASEGT. The ends were cut back, 2 bases at V and 6 bases at J, with 8 bases in the middle. The CDR3 is made up of 13 amino acids. In DNA, the CDR3 is TGTGCCAGCAGTGAACGGGGGTCCAATGAGCAGTTCTTC. This translates into CASSERGSNEQFF.

The gene calls are TRBV25-1 and TRBJ2-1; D is perhaps TRBD1 (6 bases). V was clipped by 8 bases and J by 6 bases, with 14 bases between them. Per germline, CDR1 MGHDK and CDR2 SYGVNS. The CDR3 has 13 amino acids. The CDR3 region is CASGVDRLNEQFF. DNA for the CDR3: TGTGCCAGCGGAGTTGACAGGCTCAATGAGCAGTTCTTC.

This clone was seen only a few times. The CDR3 is CASSSVGALSYEQYF. In DNA, the CDR3 is TGTGCCAGCAGTTCCGTGGGGGCTCTTAGCTACGAGCAGTACTTC. The rearrangement joins TRBV14 to TRBJ2-7, with D maybe TRBD1 (6 bases). The CDR3 is made up of 15 amino acids. The V gene's germline CDR1 is SGHDN and CDR2 FVKESK. V was trimmed by 6 bases and J by 3 bases, leaving 18 bases between them.

The chain is built from TRBV28 and TRBJ2-1, with a tentative D call TRBD1 (7 bases). Trimming stripped 8 bases from V and 12 bases from J, with 23 bases between. CDR1 and CDR2 (germline): MDHEN, SYDVKM. The CDR3 is 14 residues long. For the CDR3, the DNA is TGTGCCAGCGGACTCAGGGGGGCCAGAAGTGGGCAGTTCTTC. Protein: CASGLRGARSGQFF.

As DNA, the CDR3 is TGTGCCAGCAGCGCTCCTAATAGAATCACAGGTTACACTAGCACAGATACGCAGTATTTT. Its translation: CASSAPNRITGYTSTDTQYF. J is TRBJ2-3 and V is TRBV9; a possible D gene is TRBD1 (5 bases). Germline V gene lookup returns CDR1 SGDLS and CDR2 YYNGEE. CDR3 length: 20 residues. The ends were cut back, 3 bases at V and 0 bases at J, with 26 bases in the middle.